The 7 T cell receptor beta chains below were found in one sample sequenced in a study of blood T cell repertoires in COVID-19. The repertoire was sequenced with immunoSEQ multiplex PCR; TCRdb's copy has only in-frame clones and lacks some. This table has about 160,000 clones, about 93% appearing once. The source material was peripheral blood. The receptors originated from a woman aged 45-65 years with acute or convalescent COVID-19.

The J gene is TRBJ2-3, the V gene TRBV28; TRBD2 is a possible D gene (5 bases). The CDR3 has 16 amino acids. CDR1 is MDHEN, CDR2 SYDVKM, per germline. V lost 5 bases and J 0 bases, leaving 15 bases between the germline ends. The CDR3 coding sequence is TGTGCCAGCAGTCCCGGCGAGGGCCAGAGCACAGATACGCAGTATTTT. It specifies CASSPGEGQSTDTQYF.

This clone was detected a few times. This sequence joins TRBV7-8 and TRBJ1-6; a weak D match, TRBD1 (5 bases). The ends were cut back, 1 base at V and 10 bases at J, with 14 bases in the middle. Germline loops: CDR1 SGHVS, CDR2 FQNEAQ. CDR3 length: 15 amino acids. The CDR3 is CASSLVSGKRSPLHF. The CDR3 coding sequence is TGTGCCAGCAGCTTAGTGTCAGGGAAGAGGTCACCCCTCCACTTT.

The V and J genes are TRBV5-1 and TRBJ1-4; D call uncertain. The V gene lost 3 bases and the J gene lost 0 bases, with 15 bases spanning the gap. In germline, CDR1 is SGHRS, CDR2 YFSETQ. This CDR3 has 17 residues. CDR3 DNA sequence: TGCGCCAGCAGCTCCTTGACTCTTAGCGCAACTAATGAAAAACTGTTTTTT. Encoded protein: CASSSLTLSATNEKLFF.

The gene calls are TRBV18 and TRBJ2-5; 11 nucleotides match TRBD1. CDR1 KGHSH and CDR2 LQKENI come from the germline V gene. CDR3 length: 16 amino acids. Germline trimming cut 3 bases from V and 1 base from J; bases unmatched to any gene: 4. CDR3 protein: CASSPGTGGTQETQYF. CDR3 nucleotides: TGTGCCAGCTCACCGGGGACAGGGGGGACCCAAGAGACCCAGTACTTC.

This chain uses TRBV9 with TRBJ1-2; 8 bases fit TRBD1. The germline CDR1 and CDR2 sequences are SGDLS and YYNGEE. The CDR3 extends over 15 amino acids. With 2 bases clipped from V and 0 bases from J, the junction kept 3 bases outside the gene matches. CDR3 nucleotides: TGTGCCAGCAGCGTTACAGGGGGAGCTAACTATGGCTACACCTTC. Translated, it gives CASSVTGGANYGYTF.

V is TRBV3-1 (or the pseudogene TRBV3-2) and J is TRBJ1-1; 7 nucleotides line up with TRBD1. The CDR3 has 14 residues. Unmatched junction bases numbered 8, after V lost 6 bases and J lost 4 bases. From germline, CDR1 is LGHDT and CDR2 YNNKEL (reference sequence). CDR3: CASRTTGRSTEAFF. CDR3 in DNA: TGTGCCAGCAGAACGACAGGGCGAAGCACTGAAGCTTTCTTT.

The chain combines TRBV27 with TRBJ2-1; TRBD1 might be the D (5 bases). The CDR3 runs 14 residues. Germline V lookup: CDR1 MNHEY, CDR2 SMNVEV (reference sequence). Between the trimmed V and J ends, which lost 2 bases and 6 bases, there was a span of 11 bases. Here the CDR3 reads CASSLQGFANEQFF. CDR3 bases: TGTGCCAGCAGTTTACAGGGATTCGCCAATGAGCAGTTCTTC.